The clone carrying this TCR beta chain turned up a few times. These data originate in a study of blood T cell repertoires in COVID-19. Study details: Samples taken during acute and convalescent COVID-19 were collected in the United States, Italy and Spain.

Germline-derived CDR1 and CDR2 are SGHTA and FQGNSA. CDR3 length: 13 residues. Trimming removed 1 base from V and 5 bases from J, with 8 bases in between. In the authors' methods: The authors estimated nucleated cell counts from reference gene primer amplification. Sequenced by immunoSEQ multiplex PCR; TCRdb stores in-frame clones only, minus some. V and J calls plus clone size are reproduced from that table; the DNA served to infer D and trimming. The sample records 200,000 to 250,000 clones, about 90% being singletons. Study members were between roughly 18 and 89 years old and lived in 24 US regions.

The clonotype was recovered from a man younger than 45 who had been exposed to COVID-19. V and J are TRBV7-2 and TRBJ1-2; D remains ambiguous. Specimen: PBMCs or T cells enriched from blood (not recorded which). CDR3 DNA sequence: TGTGCCAGCAGCTTAGGATCACATTATGGCTACACCTTC. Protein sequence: CASSLGSHYGYTF.